A selection of T cell receptor beta chains follows, all from one sample in a study of blood T cells in healthy people across ages. In TCRdb, the 5' RACE reads were re-called with MiXCR into one record per CDR3 protein. The table lists fewer than 2,000,000 distinct CDR3 sequences, roughly 32% of them singletons. Sequencing was performed on blood. Source of these receptors: a woman in her twenties or thirties in good health. Both conserved end residues are part of each CDR3. Each record gives: clone size, J gene, D gene, CDR3 length, V gene, CDR3 protein, CDR3 DNA. The D gene is left open where the match is weak. For some rows the clone size is stated as once, few or many, or as a class when expanded; others skip it.

abundance: few; j_gene: TRBJ2-1; d_gene: TRBD2; len: 19; v_gene: TRBV2; CDR3aa: CASKGLGSGNFERYNEQFF; CDR3nt: TGTGCCAGCAAGGGTCTTGGTAGCGGGAATTTCGAGCGATACAATGAGCAGTTCTTC
abundance: -; j_gene: TRBJ2-3; d_gene: -; len: 14; v_gene: TRBV30; CDR3aa: CACRGGVSTDTQYF; CDR3nt: TGTGCCTGCCGCGGCGGGGTGAGCACAGATACGCAGTATTTT
abundance: -; j_gene: TRBJ2-3; d_gene: -; len: 15; v_gene: TRBV18; CDR3aa: CASSPKDRGTDTQYF; CDR3nt: TGTGCCAGCTCACCAAAGGACAGAGGGACAGATACGCAGTATTTT
abundance: few; j_gene: TRBJ2-1; d_gene: TRBD2; len: 15; v_gene: TRBV5-1; CDR3aa: CASSLGGGRGNEQFF; CDR3nt: TGCGCCAGCAGCTTGGGAGGCGGGAGAGGTAATGAGCAGTTCTTC
abundance: few; j_gene: TRBJ2-7; d_gene: -; len: 15; v_gene: TRBV11-2; CDR3aa: CASSLGQGGFYEQYF; CDR3nt: TGTGCCAGCAGTTTAGGACAGGGAGGGTTCTACGAGCAGTACTTC
abundance: few; j_gene: TRBJ2-1; d_gene: -; len: 17; v_gene: TRBV6-1; CDR3aa: CASSDPPVVGFKDEQFF; CDR3nt: TGTGCCAGCAGTGATCCCCCTGTTGTGGGGTTTAAAGATGAGCAGTTCTTC
abundance: -; j_gene: TRBJ2-3; d_gene: -; len: 16; v_gene: TRBV12-3/TRBV12-4; CDR3aa: CASNKQGGSIIDTEYF; CDR3nt: TGTGCCAGCAACAAACAGGGCGGGAGCATAATAGATACGGAATATTTT
abundance: many; j_gene: TRBJ2-3; d_gene: TRBD2; len: 15; v_gene: TRBV27; CDR3aa: CATQWGTSSADTQYF; CDR3nt: TGTGCCACCCAGTGGGGGACTAGCAGTGCAGATACGCAGTATTTT
abundance: once; j_gene: TRBJ1-2; d_gene: -; len: 15; v_gene: TRBV5-6; CDR3aa: CASSFYFVKDYGYTF; CDR3nt: TGTGCCAGCAGCTTTTATTTTGTAAAGGACTATGGCTACACCTTC
abundance: -; j_gene: TRBJ2-2; d_gene: TRBD1; len: 17; v_gene: TRBV6-2/TRBV6-3; CDR3aa: CASSYSSGQGVPGELFF; CDR3nt: TGTGCCAGCAGTTATTCCTCGGGACAGGGGGTCCCCGGGGAGCTGTTTTTT
abundance: -; j_gene: TRBJ2-5; d_gene: -; len: 13; v_gene: TRBV5-1; CDR3aa: CASSSGPMGEQYF; CDR3nt: TGCGCCAGCAGCTCTGGACCCATGGGGGAGCAGTACTTC
abundance: -; j_gene: TRBJ2-3; d_gene: -; len: 11; v_gene: TRBV12-3/TRBV12-4; CDR3aa: CARSTADTQYF; CDR3nt: TGTGCCAGAAGCACAGCAGATACGCAGTATTTT
abundance: many; j_gene: TRBJ2-2; d_gene: -; len: 12; v_gene: TRBV5-6; CDR3aa: CASSPWSGELFF; CDR3nt: TGTGCCAGCAGCCCATGGAGCGGGGAGCTGTTTTTT
abundance: -; j_gene: TRBJ2-7; d_gene: -; len: 15; v_gene: TRBV3-1; CDR3aa: CASSPDRTAYYEQYF; CDR3nt: TGTGCCAGCAGCCCAGACCGGACAGCTTACTACGAGCAGTACTTC
abundance: few; j_gene: TRBJ2-1; d_gene: -; len: 14; v_gene: TRBV7-3; CDR3aa: CASSLYGGYNEQFF; CDR3nt: TGTGCCAGCAGCTTATACGGGGGCTACAATGAGCAGTTCTTC
abundance: -; j_gene: TRBJ2-5; d_gene: -; len: 16; v_gene: TRBV15; CDR3aa: CATSRVLSGGEETQYF; CDR3nt: TGTGCCACCAGCAGAGTTCTTTCAGGTGGGGAAGAGACCCAGTACTTC
abundance: few; j_gene: TRBJ2-7; d_gene: -; len: 16; v_gene: TRBV2; CDR3aa: CASSEGPTVGSYEQYF; CDR3nt: TGTGCCAGCAGTGAAGGACCGACAGTAGGGTCCTACGAGCAGTACTTC
abundance: once; j_gene: TRBJ2-2; d_gene: -; len: 13; v_gene: TRBV7-3; CDR3aa: CASGLRNTGELFF; CDR3nt: TGTGCCAGCGGACTGAGAAACACCGGGGAGCTGTTTTTT
abundance: -; j_gene: TRBJ2-7; d_gene: -; len: 14; v_gene: TRBV3-1; CDR3aa: CASSQAGEGYEQYF; CDR3nt: TGTGCCAGCAGCCAAGCCGGGGAAGGCTACGAGCAGTACTTC
abundance: few; j_gene: TRBJ2-7; d_gene: TRBD2; len: 16; v_gene: TRBV7-9; CDR3aa: CASSSLGLAGAYEQYF; CDR3nt: TGTGCCAGCAGTTCCCTGGGACTAGCGGGAGCGTACGAGCAGTACTTC
abundance: once; j_gene: TRBJ1-2; d_gene: -; len: 15; v_gene: TRBV6-6; CDR3aa: CASSYSIGLNCGCTF; CDR3nt: TGTGCCAGCAGTTACTCGATAGGACTTAACTGTGGCTGCACCTTC
abundance: few; j_gene: TRBJ2-3; d_gene: TRBD2; len: 17; v_gene: TRBV7-2; CDR3aa: CASSPGGTSRLSDTQYF; CDR3nt: TGTGCCAGCAGCCCCGGAGGGACTAGTCGTTTGTCAGATACGCAGTATTTT
abundance: few; j_gene: TRBJ1-4; d_gene: -; len: 12; v_gene: TRBV12-3/TRBV12-4; CDR3aa: CASTDQKEKLFF; CDR3nt: TGTGCCAGCACCGACCAAAAGGAAAAACTGTTTTTT
abundance: few; j_gene: TRBJ1-2; d_gene: -; len: 12; v_gene: TRBV28; CDR3aa: CASSLTGPRYTF; CDR3nt: TGTGCCAGCAGTTTAACCGGGCCTCGCTACACCTTC
abundance: -; j_gene: TRBJ2-2; d_gene: -; len: 13; v_gene: TRBV27; CDR3aa: CASSLQAPGELFF; CDR3nt: TGTGCCAGCAGTCTGCAGGCCCCCGGGGAGCTGTTTTTT